This T cell receptor beta chain was observed in a study of naive CD8 T cells in extremely preterm neonates. Blood donors were healthy children aged about 15-56 months and healthy nonsmoking adults. Adult controls were healthy nonsmokers aged roughly 19-50 years, median around 39 years. CDR3 size: 16 residues. In germline, CDR1 is SEHNR, CDR2 FQNEAQ (reference sequence). Clones were read by immunoSEQ multiplex PCR, and TCRdb kept only the in-frame ones, dropping some. The sample carries about 5,300 clones, about 97% recorded once. A remark on this clone: A read error may account for a junction end that differs from germline. Other DNA sequences in this specimen translate into the identical CDR3.

The source of this sequence is a human donor in good health. The V and J genes are TRBV7-9 and TRBJ1-6, with D unresolved. Sequenced: naive CD8+ T cells from blood. The CDR3 sequence is CASSLAGNPYNSPLHF. CDR3 in DNA: TGTGCCAGCAGCTTAGCCGGGAACCCGTATAATTCCCCCCTCCACTTT.